The clone carrying this TCR beta chain was seen more than once but under ten times. Its antigen remains unidentified. TCRdb processed the RT-PCR reads anew with MiXCR; each CDR3 protein has one entry. This sample has around 470,000 distinct CDR3 sequences, with 6.5% to 8% found just once. This CDR3 comprises 14 residues. The germline V gene encodes CDR1 MNHEY and CDR2 SMNVEV (reference sequence). V lost 6 bases to trimming and J lost 5 bases; unmatched junction nucleotides: 8. The record originates from a study of response to subunit inactivated influenza vaccine. Overall study findings and caveats: Authors proposed each seasonal influenza vaccination draws in few new T cells.

This sample comprised PBMCs from blood, obtained approximately 25 months after vaccination. The receptor was isolated from a man between 50 and 69 years old who received an inactivated influenza vaccine. V gene TRBV27 combines with J gene TRBJ2-7; 9 nucleotides agree with TRBD1. CDR3 region: CASRGGDRVNEQYF. In DNA form, the CDR3 reads TGTGCCAGCAGAGGAGGGGACAGGGTCAACGAGCAGTACTTC.